The clone carrying this T cell receptor (beta chain) occurred a few times. Antigen: not known. Scientists made TCR beta libraries using quantitative 5'-RACE with molecular barcodes. TCRdb processed the 5' RACE reads anew with MiXCR; each CDR3 protein has one entry. The sample holds 150,000 to 200,000 distinct CDR3 sequences, around a tenth seen once. This sample stems from a study of CD8 T cells in ankylosing spondylitis. CDR3 length: 15 residues. The ends were cut back, 4 bases at V and 3 bases at J, with 16 bases in the middle. The germline V gene encodes CDR1 SEHNR and CDR2 FQNEAQ (reference sequence). General observations from the study: Reports say disease-linked clones showed up significantly more in matched ankylosing spondylitis synovial fluid.

The V gene is TRBV7-9, the J gene TRBJ2-7; a possible D gene is TRBD1 (6 bases). This TCR was sampled from a male donor with ankylosing spondylitis or in good health (not recorded which). Specimen: blood, either unsorted or a sorted T cell fraction (not recorded which). The CDR3: CASSWSGAADYEQYF. The CDR3 DNA is TGTGCCAGCAGCTGGTCAGGGGCAGCTGACTACGAGCAGTACTTC.